These T cell receptor beta chains were read from a single sample in a study of T cell repertoires in cytomegalovirus infection. TCRdb passed the reads through MiXCR, listing each CDR3 protein once. The sample holds around 70,000 distinct CDR3 sequences, over 3.5% seen once. The sequenced sample was PBMCs. The receptors were gathered from a human donor in good health (CMV status not recorded). Some clones in this sample may be carry-over from other donors' samples. Both conserved end residues are part of each CDR3.

>TRBV7-2|TRBJ2-4
CASSLETHAKLYF
>TRBV7-3|TRBJ1-2
CASSPSGTAGGYTF
>TRBV20-1|TRBJ2-3
CSTLAASTDTQYF
>TRBV7-2|TRBJ1-5
CASSPPSWGGSQPQHF
>TRBV28|TRBJ1-2
CASSEQNLPSTGF
>TRBV2|TRBJ2-3
CASNPTSGSPDTQYF
>TRBV7-6|TRBJ1-6
CASSGLGGPYNSPLHF
>TRBV11-3|TRBJ1-2
CASSLGPPGQGGYTF
>TRBV7-2|TRBJ1-5
CASSLESGAGRRQPQHF
>TRBV7-8|TRBJ1-1
CASSLVPDRDTEAFF
>TRBV28|TRBJ1-2
CASSPDREYGYTF
>TRBV20-1|TRBJ2-1
CSARDGLAGGYEQFF
>TRBV7-2|TRBJ2-7
CASSLVLAGGYEQYF
>TRBV28|TRBJ2-7
CASSPSRRSGILF
>TRBV27|TRBJ1-6
CASSLALGYNSPLHF
>TRBV19|TRBJ1-1
CASSIARGGNTEAFF
>TRBV10-3|TRBJ2-3
CAISDESDTQYF
>TRBV7-2|TRBJ1-3
CASRLRRGRGNTIYF
>TRBV6-1|TRBJ2-1
CASSAGTSGTNEQFF
>TRBV28|TRBJ2-1
CASSPFRGFHGEQFF
>TRBV7-2|TRBJ2-7
CASSFIAGGRYEQYF
>TRBV7-6|TRBJ1-2
CASAGLAGYTF
>TRBV30|TRBJ1-6
CAWSPPGSALHF
>TRBV7-4|TRBJ2-3
CASSEGLAETDTQYF
>TRBV7-2|TRBJ1-5
CASSLVDTRGFYQPQHF
>TRBV7-2|TRBJ1-2
CASSLRTPYGYTF
>TRBV7-8|TRBJ2-7
CASSPGGRYEQYF
>TRBV7-2|TRBJ1-4
CASSLLRDTIGNEKLFF
>TRBV7-6|TRBJ2-2
CASSLVPNTGELFF
>TRBV7-2|TRBJ1-3
CASSPKPQTGSSGNTIYF
>TRBV20-1|TRBJ2-1
CGGSGFNYNEQFF
>TRBV10-3|TRBJ2-3
CAISVGLAGPGTQYF
>TRBV6-1|TRBJ1-1
CASSEKRNTEAFF
>TRBV7-2|TRBJ2-7
CASRTEYEQYF
>TRBV18|TRBJ2-3
CASADLTDTQYF
>TRBV7-2|TRBJ1-1
CASSLARGSPAEAFF
>TRBV7-2|TRBJ2-1
CASRSGASSYNEQFF
>TRBV5-1|TRBJ2-7
CASSRTDSLGREQYF
>TRBV28|TRBJ2-7
CATELNYEQYF
>TRBV7-2|TRBJ2-5
CASSPGTSVQETQYF
>TRBV7-2|TRBJ2-5
CASSLLTRETQYF
>TRBV28|TRBJ2-7
CASNPAGLPYEQYF
>TRBV11-2|TRBJ2-7
CASSLISGGQQYF
>TRBV28|TRBJ2-1
CASNSPGHRGYNEQFF
>TRBV2|TRBJ2-1
CASSDRGRNEQFF
>TRBV11-2|TRBJ1-5
CASSLTLGVRPQHF
>TRBV7-9|TRBJ1-1
CASSQDSFTEAFF
>TRBV7-2|TRBJ2-1
CASSLVYGEQFF
>TRBV7-2|TRBJ2-1
CASSQGGQRNNEQFF
>TRBV7-2|TRBJ1-1
CASSPPLFENTEAFF
>TRBV4-3|TRBJ2-1
CASSQENGGAELFF
>TRBV30|TRBJ2-5
CAWSALGETQYF
>TRBV12-3/TRBV12-4|TRBJ1-4
CASTLEATNEKLFF
>TRBV12-3/TRBV12-4|TRBJ2-7
CASSLMGNEQYF
>TRBV11-3|TRBJ2-1
CASSRMSYNEQFF
>TRBV29-1|TRBJ2-7
CSVLVTGADYEQYF